These T cell receptor beta chains were read from a single sample in a study of Graves' ophthalmopathy and Graves' hyperthyroidism. Via MiXCR, TCRdb re-called the multiplex PCR reads, giving one row per CDR3 protein. This table has roughly 1.1 million distinct CDR3 sequences, less than 45% appearing once. Specimen: peripheral blood or thyroid tissue (not recorded which). The receptors derive from an adult man with Graves' hyperthyroidism. The CDR3 runs from the conserved cysteine through the conserved F or W. The D gene is left open where the match is weak.

V	D	J	CDR3
TRBV7-2	TRBD2	TRBJ2-5	CASSFLTSRETQYF
TRBV10-3	TRBD1	TRBJ2-5	CAISNSQGGVETQYF
TRBV25-1	-	TRBJ1-1	CASSAREGNTEAFF
TRBV7-2	-	TRBJ2-3	CASSLDVQPGTDTQYF
TRBV7-2	-	TRBJ1-1	CASSIQGISEAFF
TRBV6-6	-	TRBJ2-7	CASSFGAERSYEQYF
TRBV7-9	-	TRBJ2-2	CASSFRRAGRGELFF
TRBV19	-	TRBJ1-2	CASITQGLYTF
TRBV6-1	-	TRBJ1-5	CASSPSGQGIRQPQHF
TRBV7-9	TRBD1	TRBJ2-5	CASSTTGATQYF